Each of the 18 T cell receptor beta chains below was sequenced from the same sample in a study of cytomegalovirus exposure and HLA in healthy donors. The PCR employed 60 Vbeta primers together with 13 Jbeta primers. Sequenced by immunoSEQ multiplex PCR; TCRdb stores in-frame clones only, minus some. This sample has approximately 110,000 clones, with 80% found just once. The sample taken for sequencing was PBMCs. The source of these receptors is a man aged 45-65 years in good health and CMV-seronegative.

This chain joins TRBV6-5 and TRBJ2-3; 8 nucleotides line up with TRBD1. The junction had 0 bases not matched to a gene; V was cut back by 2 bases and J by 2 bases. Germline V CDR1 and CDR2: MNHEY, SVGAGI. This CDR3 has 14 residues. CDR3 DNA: TGTGCCAGCAGTTACCAGGGGGCCACAGATACGCAGTATTTT. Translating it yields CASSYQGATDTQYF.

CDR3: CASSPGPPGGETQYF. In DNA form, the CDR3 reads TGTGCCAGCTCACCAGGCCCGCCCGGGGGGGAGACCCAGTACTTC. This rearrangement joins TRBV18 to TRBJ2-5; 7 bases fit TRBD2. Germline CDR1 reads KGHSH; CDR2 reads LQKENI. V shed 2 bases and J 5 bases; nucleotides not matched to a gene: 8. The CDR3 has 15 residues.

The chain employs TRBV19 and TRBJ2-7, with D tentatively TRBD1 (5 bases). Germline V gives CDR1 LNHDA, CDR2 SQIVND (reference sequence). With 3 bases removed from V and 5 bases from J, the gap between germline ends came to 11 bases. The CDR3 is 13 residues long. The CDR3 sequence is CASSIQAGHEQYF. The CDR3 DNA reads TGTGCCAGTAGTATCCAGGCAGGGCACGAGCAGTACTTC.

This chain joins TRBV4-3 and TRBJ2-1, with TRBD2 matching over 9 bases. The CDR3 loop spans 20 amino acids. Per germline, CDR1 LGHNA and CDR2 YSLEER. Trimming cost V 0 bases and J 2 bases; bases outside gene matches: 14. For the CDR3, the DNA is TGCGCCAGCAGCCAAGATTCAGGGAGGGGCCTAGCGGGGACCTACAATGAGCAGTTCTTC. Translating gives CASSQDSGRGLAGTYNEQFF.

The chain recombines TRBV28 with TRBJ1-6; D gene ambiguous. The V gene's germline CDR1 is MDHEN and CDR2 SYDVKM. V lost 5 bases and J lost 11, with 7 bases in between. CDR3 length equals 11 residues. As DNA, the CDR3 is TGTGCCAGCAGTCACGAGGCACCCCTCCACTTT. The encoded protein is CASSHEAPLHF. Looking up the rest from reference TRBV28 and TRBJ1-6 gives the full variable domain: DVKVTQSSRYLVKRTGEKVFLECVQDMDHENMFWYRQDPGLGLRLIYFSYDVKMKEKGDIPEGYSVSREKKERFSLILESASTNQTSMYLCASSHEAPLHFGNGTRLTVT.

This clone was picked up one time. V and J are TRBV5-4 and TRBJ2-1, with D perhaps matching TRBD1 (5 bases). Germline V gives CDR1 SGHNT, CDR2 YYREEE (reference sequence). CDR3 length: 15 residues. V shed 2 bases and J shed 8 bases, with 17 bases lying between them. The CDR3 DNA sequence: TGTGCCAGCAGCTTAAGGGGAAAAGGGTCGGATGAGCAGTTCTTC. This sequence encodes CASSLRGKGSDEQFF.

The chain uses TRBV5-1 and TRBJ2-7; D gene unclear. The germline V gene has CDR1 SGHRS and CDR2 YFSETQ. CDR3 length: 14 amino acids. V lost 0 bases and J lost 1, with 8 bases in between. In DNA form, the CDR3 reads TGCGCCAGCAGCTTGGACTCCCGATCCTACGAGCAGTACTTC. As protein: CASSLDSRSYEQYF. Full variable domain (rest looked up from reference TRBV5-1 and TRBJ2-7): KAGVTQTPRYLIKTRGQQVTLSCSPISGHRSVSWYQQTPGQGLQFLFEYFSETQRNKGNFPGRFSGRQFSNSRSEMNVSTLELGDSALYLCASSLDSRSYEQYFGPGTRLTVT.

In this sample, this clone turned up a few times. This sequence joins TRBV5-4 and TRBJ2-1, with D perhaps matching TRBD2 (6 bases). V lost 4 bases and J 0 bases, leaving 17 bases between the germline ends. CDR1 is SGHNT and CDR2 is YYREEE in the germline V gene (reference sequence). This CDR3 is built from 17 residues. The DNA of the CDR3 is TGTGCCAGCAGCCTACCGGAGGGATCAAGCTCCTACAATGAGCAGTTCTTC. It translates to CASSLPEGSSSYNEQFF.

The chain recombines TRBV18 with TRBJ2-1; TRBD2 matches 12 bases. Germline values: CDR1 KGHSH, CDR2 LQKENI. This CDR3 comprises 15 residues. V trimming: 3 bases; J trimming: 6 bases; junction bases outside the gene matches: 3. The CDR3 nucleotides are TGTGCCAGCTCACCGACTAGCGGGGGCCCCAATGAGCAGTTCTTC. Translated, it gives CASSPTSGGPNEQFF.

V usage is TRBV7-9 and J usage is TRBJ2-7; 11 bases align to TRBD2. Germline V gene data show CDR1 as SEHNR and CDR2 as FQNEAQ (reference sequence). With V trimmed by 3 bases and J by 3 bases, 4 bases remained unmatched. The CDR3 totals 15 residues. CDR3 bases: TGTGCCAGCAGCTTGACTAGCGGGGAAGGCTACGAGCAGTACTTC. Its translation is CASSLTSGEGYEQYF.

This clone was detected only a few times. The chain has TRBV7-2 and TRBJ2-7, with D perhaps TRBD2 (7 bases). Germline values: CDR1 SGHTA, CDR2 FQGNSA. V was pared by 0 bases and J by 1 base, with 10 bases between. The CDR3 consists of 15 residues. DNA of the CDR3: TGTGCCAGCAGCTTAGCGGGAGGGGGGTCCTACGAGCAGTACTTC. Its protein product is CASSLAGGGSYEQYF.

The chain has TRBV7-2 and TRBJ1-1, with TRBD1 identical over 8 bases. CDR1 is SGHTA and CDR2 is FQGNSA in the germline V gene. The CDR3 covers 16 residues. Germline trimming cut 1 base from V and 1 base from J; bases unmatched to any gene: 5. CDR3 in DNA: TGTGCCAGCAGCTTAGATCGACAGGGGAGGAACACTGAAGCTTTCTTT. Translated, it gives CASSLDRQGRNTEAFF.

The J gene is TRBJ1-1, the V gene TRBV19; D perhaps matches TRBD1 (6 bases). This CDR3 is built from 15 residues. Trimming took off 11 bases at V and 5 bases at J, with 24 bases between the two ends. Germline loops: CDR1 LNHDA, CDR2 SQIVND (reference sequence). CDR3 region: CASIPNRDLGTEAFF. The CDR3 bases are TGTGCCTCAATCCCAAACAGGGACCTGGGGACTGAAGCTTTCTTT.

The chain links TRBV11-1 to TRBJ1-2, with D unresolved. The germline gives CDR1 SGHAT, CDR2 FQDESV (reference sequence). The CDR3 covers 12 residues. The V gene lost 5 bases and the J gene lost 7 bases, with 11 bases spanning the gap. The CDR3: CASSLEGSGYTF. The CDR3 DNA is TGTGCCAGCAGCCTAGAAGGGAGTGGCTACACCTTC. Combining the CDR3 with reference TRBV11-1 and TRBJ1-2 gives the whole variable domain EAEVAQSPRYKITEKSQAVAFWCDPISGHATLYWYRQILGQGPELLVQFQDESVVDDSQLPKDRFSAERLKGVDSTLKIQPAELGDSAMYLCASSLEGSGYTFGSGTRLTVV.

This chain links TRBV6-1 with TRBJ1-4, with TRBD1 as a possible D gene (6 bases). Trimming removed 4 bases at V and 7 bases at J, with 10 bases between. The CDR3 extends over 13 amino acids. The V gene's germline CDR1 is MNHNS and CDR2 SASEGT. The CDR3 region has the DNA TGTGCCAGCAGTGTGGCAGGGGTTGAAAAACTGTTTTTT. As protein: CASSVAGVEKLFF.

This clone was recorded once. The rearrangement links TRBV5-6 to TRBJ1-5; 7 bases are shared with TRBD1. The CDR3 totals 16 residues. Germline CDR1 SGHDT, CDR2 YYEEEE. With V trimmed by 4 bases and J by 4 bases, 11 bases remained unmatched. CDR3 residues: CASSRRGTELNQPQHF. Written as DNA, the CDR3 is TGTGCCAGCAGCAGGCGAGGGACAGAGTTAAATCAGCCCCAGCATTTT.

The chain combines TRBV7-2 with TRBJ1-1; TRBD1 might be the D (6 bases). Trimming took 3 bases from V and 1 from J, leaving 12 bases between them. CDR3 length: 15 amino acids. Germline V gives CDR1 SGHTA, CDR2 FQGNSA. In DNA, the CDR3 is TGTGCCAGCAGCTTTGGGACACCTAAGAACACTGAAGCTTTCTTT. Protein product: CASSFGTPKNTEAFF.

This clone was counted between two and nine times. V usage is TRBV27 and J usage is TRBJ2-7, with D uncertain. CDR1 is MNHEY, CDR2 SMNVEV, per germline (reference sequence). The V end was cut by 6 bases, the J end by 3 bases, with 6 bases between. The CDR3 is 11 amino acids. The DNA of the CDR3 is TGTGCCAGCAGGAACTACTACGAGCAGTACTTC. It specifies CASRNYYEQYF.